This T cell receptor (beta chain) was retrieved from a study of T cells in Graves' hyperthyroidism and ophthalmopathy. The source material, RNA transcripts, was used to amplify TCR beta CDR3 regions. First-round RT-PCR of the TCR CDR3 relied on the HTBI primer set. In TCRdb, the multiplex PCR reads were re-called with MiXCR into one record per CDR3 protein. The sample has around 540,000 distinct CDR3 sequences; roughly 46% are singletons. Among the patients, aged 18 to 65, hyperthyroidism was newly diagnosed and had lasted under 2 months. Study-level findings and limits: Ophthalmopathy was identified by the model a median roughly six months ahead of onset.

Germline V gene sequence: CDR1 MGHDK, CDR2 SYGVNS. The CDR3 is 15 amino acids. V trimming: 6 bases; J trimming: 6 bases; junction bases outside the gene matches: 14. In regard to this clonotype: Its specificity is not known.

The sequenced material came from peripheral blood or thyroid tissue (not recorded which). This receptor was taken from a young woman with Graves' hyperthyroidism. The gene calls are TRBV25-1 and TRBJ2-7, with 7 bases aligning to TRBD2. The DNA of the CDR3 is TGTGCCAGCAGGGGGCCCGAGCCGGGGAGGGGCGAGCAGTACTTC. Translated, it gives CASRGPEPGRGEQYF.